This TCR beta chain was retrieved from a study of CD8+CD57+ T cells in acquired aplastic anemia. On the study more broadly: Sorted CD4+ and CD8+ cells gave an average of approximately 3.1 ug of DNA. The study obtained 9.5 million to 12 million reads on average for CD4+ cells from healthy donors.

It was genomic DNA that served as the template for profiling TCR beta VDJ and CDR3. TCRdb ran MiXCR on the reads and lists one entry per CDR3 protein. The sample has over 200,000 distinct CDR3 sequences, roughly 57% seen once; the top ten hold less than 30%. The CDR3 is 16 amino acids. CDR1 and CDR2 (germline): KGHDR, SFDVKD. V was shortened by 3 bases and J by 0 bases, with 12 bases between the two germline ends. Overall study results and limits: About 28 sequences, all CD8+ CDR3, were shared between patients and controls. Controls did not differ significantly from patients in CD8+ Simpson's diversity.

Comment on this clonotype: Its antigen is not known.

This receptor was identified in a human donor in good health. The chain joins TRBV24-1 to TRBJ2-3; D is uncertain. Material: sorted CD4+, CD8+, or CD8+CD57+ T cells (not recorded which) from PBMCs. The CDR3 here is CATSDKLTPSTDTQYF. For the CDR3, the DNA is TGTGCCACCAGTGATAAGTTGACACCGAGCACAGATACGCAGTATTTT.